The clone carrying this T cell receptor (beta chain) was seen repeatedly, ten times or more. Its antigen is unidentified. These data come from a study of breast tumors, draining lymph nodes, adjacent tissues. TCRdb processed the multiplex PCR reads anew with MiXCR; each CDR3 protein has one entry. The sample records about 110,000 distinct CDR3 sequences, more than 30% being singletons. The length of the CDR3 is 13 residues. Germline V CDR1 and CDR2: SGHTA, FQGTGA. With 4 bases removed from V and 3 bases from J, the gap between germline ends came to 10 bases. Breast cancer patients provided tissue from their axillary draining lymph nodes. Study observations and caveats: Tumor T cell lymph node origin was a supported hypothesis, not proven. Tumor TCR diversity was below lymph nodes but above nontumor tissue.

This clonotype was sampled from a female donor with breast cancer. Some clones in this sample may be carry-over from other donors' samples. Sequencing input: axillary lymph node tissue. V gene TRBV7-3 combines with J gene TRBJ2-7, with D tentatively TRBD1 or TRBD2 (5 bases each). The CDR3 nucleotides read TGTGCCAGCAGCTCGACTGGGGGCTACGAGCAGTACTTC. Amino acid sequence: CASSSTGGYEQYF.